The sequence of this T cell receptor (beta chain) was determined in a study of shared clonotypes between healthy human individuals. This CDR3 comprises 14 residues. Germline loops: CDR1 LGHNA, CDR2 YNFKEQ. The V gene end was trimmed by 3 bases and the J gene end by 2 bases; junction bases not matched to a gene: 4. This table comes from immunoSEQ multiplex PCR, and its TCRdb copy is limited to in-frame clones, with some not included. The sample carries 150,000 to 200,000 clones, around 93% recorded once. Sequences were obtained from naive CD4+ T cells sorted from blood. Indicated subset: CD45RA+ positively selected. The V gene is TRBV4-2, the J gene TRBJ2-7; 7 positions agree with TRBD1. This clonotype was obtained from a woman younger than 45 in good health. CDR3 sequence reads: CASSHLGTAYEQYF. CDR3 in DNA: TGTGCCAGCAGCCACTTAGGGACAGCCTACGAGCAGTACTTC.